This T cell receptor beta chain was found in a study of identical twins. Study observations and caveats: In cord blood, abundant beta clonotypes had fewer insertions; memory showed no trend. Twins shared beta out-of-frame sequences in excess, but this excess was weaker.

All donors were healthy Caucasians. Template switching, a step in the protocol, added a universal primer site, and cDNA carried unique molecular identifiers. Using its own MiXCR run on the 5' RACE reads, TCRdb lists one record per CDR3 protein. The sample lists around 450,000 distinct CDR3 sequences; 14% were seen once. Many counts were recorded for this clonotype. Its target is not known. Trimming removed 0 bases from V and 2 bases from J, with 3 bases in between. This CDR3 spans 13 amino acids. Per the germline V gene, CDR1 is SGHRS and CDR2 is YFSETQ. The sample was also reused in another study, on yellow fever vaccine responses in identical twins.

The receptor was isolated from a young woman in good health. This chain links TRBV5-1 with TRBJ2-1; D remains ambiguous. Sequences were obtained from CD4+ T cells sorted from blood. The CDR3 DNA is TGCGCCAGCAGCTTGGGAGCCTACAATGAGCAGTTCTTC. As protein: CASSLGAYNEQFF.